The source of this T cell receptor (beta chain) is a study of CD8+ T cells in alopecia areata. Sequencing relied on a cDNA template that was reverse transcribed from extracted RNA. The assay was immunoSEQ multiplex PCR, and TCRdb's table has in-frame clones only and misses some. There are a few hundred thousand clones in the sample; roughly three fifths occur only once, and around 5.1% lies in the top ten. As concerns this clone: As yet, its antigen is unknown.

Study conclusions and caveats: In patients, TCRs were shared less clearly than in mice, and HLA may possibly be involved. Normal skin contains resident alphabeta T cells, and these are also sequenced in scalp samples. An increase in clonality over normal scalp was evident in lesional scalp, especially alopecia totalis/universalis.

CDR1 and CDR2 (germline): SQVTM, ANQGSEA. The CDR3 runs to 13 residues. The ends were cut back, 7 bases at V and 0 bases at J, with 10 bases in the middle. The TCR comes from a human donor in good health. The chain uses TRBV29-1 and TRBJ1-3; D not certain. The source material was CD8+ T cells sorted from blood. The CDR3 sequence is CSARESSGNTIYF. DNA for the CDR3: TGCAGCGCTCGTGAGAGCTCTGGAAACACCATATATTTT.